This T cell receptor beta chain was captured by sequencing in a study of tissue T cells after allogeneic stem cell transplantation. Study background: Tissue samples with histologically apparent lymphocytes on H&E review were prioritized for sequencing.

Sequencing was performed with immunoSEQ multiplex PCR; in TCRdb, only in-frame clones are kept and a portion is missing. The sample consists of approximately 6,300 clones, around three fifths of them appearing once. This clone ranks as large. The CDR3 totals 15 residues. Trimming left V 2 bases short and J 9 bases short, with 14 bases between. Germline CDR1 is LNHDA and CDR2 is SQIVND (reference sequence). The sequenced sample was duodenum tissue, obtained at autopsy. The TCR originated in a woman between 18 and 55 years old with breast cancer. The gene calls are TRBV19 and TRBJ1-6; tentatively, D is TRBD1 (5 bases). The CDR3 DNA reads as TGTGCCAGTAGTATAACCCGGGGCAGCTTTTCACCCCTCCACTTT. It yields the protein CASSITRGSFSPLHF.